One sample yielded the 18 T cell receptor beta chains listed below, sequenced in a study of molecular identifiers for immune sequencing clone quantification. Via MiXCR, TCRdb re-called the PCR reads, giving one row per CDR3 protein. The sample consists of about 640,000 distinct CDR3 sequences, about 20% of them appearing once. The material sequenced was naive CD8+ T cells from blood, with Jurkat cell RNA spiked in. Subset here: FACS-sorted CD8+CD4-CCR7+CD45RA+ naive T cells. These receptors were obtained from a human donor in good health. Some libraries in this study had Jurkat cell RNA spiked in.

V is TRBV4-2 and J is TRBJ1-1; D remains unclear. The CDR3 contains 14 residues. The V end was cut by 4 bases, the J end by 4 bases, with 13 bases between. The V gene's germline CDR1 is LGHNA and CDR2 YNFKEQ. The CDR3 region is CASSLSSGGTEAFF. The CDR3 DNA reads as TGTGCCAGCAGCCTCTCGAGTGGAGGCACTGAAGCTTTCTTT.

To note about this clonotype: A much larger clone differs from this one at a single base, so this may be a read error. V usage is TRBV27 and J usage is TRBJ2-3; D is unresolved. Germline assignment: CDR1 MNHEY and CDR2 SMNVEV (reference sequence). CDR3 length: 15 residues. The CDR3 sequence is CASSLSDGSTDTQCF. CDR3 coding DNA: TGTGCCAGCAGTTTATCCGACGGAAGCACAGATACGCAGTGTTTT.

This clonotype was seen ten or more times. The chain employs TRBV5-1 and TRBJ2-1, with D unresolved. Germline V CDR1 and CDR2: SGHRS, YFSETQ. Trimming removed 5 bases from V and 8 bases from J, with 11 bases in between. The CDR3 has 12 residues. The CDR3 region has the DNA TGCGCCAGCAGACCGACAACCCATGAGCAGTTCTTC. It encodes CASRPTTHEQFF.

Regarding this clonotype: This may arise from a read error, as a much more abundant clone is one base away. The J gene is TRBJ2-2, the V gene TRBV7-6; D remains unclear. Trimming took 3 bases from V and 7 from J, leaving 3 bases between them. Germline lookup yields CDR1 SGHVS and CDR2 FNYEAQ. The CDR3 loop spans 11 amino acids. CDR3 sequence reads: CASSLLGELFF. The CDR3 nucleotides are TGTGCCAGCAGCTTGCTCGGGGAGCTGTTTTTT.

This clonotype was seen at least ten times. The chain is built from TRBV20-1 and TRBJ2-7, with a tentative D call TRBD1 (6 bases). CDR1 is DFQATT, CDR2 SNEGSKA, per germline (reference sequence). Trimming shortened V by 0 bases and J by 1 base, and 13 bases separated the two germline ends. The CDR3 runs to 15 residues. In DNA, the CDR3 is TGCAGTGCTAGAGATCCGGACAGTCCTTCCTACGAGCAGTACTTC. It yields the protein CSARDPDSPSYEQYF.

In this sample, this clonotype turned up a few times. This rearrangement joins TRBV30 to TRBJ2-1; 9 bases agree with TRBD1. Germline V gene data show CDR1 as GTSNPN and CDR2 as SVGIG (reference sequence). After removal of 4 bases from V and 6 bases from J, the junction contained 7 bases not matched to a gene. The CDR3 extends over 14 amino acids. This CDR3 is CAWTSGQGSNEQFF. Here the CDR3 DNA reads TGTGCCTGGACATCAGGACAGGGGTCCAATGAGCAGTTCTTC.

This clonotype was found many times. This chain connects TRBV5-6 to TRBJ2-7; D gene ambiguous. Trimming removed 2 bases at V and 6 bases at J, with 15 bases between. The CDR3 is made up of 14 amino acids. Germline CDR1 and CDR2: SGHDT and YYEEEE. The CDR3 DNA sequence: TGTGCCAGCAGCTTCTCTATAGCCCCGGGCGAGCAGTACTTC. As protein: CASSFSIAPGEQYF.

This clonotype has more than one count but fewer than ten. One end of the junction fails to match germline, which may point to a read error. The gene calls are TRBV28 and TRBJ2-7, with TRBD1 matching 8 bases. Germline V lookup: CDR1 MDHEN, CDR2 SYDVKM. CDR3 length: 15 residues. The CDR3: CASSLYRGSSYEQCF. The CDR3 DNA is TGTGCCAGCAGTTTATACAGGGGGAGCTCCTACGAGCAGTGCTTC.

This clonotype was seen many times. The chain uses TRBV7-9 and TRBJ1-1; no clear D gene. Germline V lookup: CDR1 SEHNR, CDR2 FQNEAQ (reference sequence). The CDR3 has 14 residues. V lost 0 bases to trimming and J lost 6 bases, with 11 bases between them. The CDR3: CASSLAGPTSEAFF. The CDR3 DNA is TGTGCCAGCAGCTTAGCAGGCCCCACCTCTGAAGCTTTCTTT.

Concerning this clonotype: A much larger clone lies a single base off, so this may be a read error. The chain recombines TRBV7-6 with TRBJ2-2, with D unclear. From germline, CDR1 is SGHVS and CDR2 FNYEAQ. The CDR3 extends over 12 amino acids. The CDR3 sequence: CASSHRTEELFF. CDR3 nucleotide sequence: TGTGCCAGCAGCCATCGGACCGAGGAGCTGTTTTTT.

This clonotype has more than one count but fewer than ten. The V gene is TRBV7-9, the J gene TRBJ1-2; TRBD1 might be the D (6 bases). Deletions cut 4 bases from V and 5 bases from J, with 17 bases between. The CDR3 is 15 amino acids. Per the germline V gene, CDR1 is SEHNR and CDR2 is FQNEAQ (reference sequence). The CDR3 sequence: CASSSPGTNRYGYTF. The CDR3 nucleotides read TGTGCCAGCAGCTCTCCCGGGACAAACCGGTATGGCTACACCTTC. Supplemented by reference TRBV7-9 and TRBJ1-2, the full variable domain reads DTGVSQNPRHKITKRGQNVTFRCDPISEHNRLYWYRQTLGQGPEFLTYFQNEAQLEKSRLLSDRFSAERPKGSFSTLEIQRTEQGDSAMYLCASSSPGTNRYGYTFGSGTRLTVV.

On this clonotype itself: Just one base apart from a much larger clone, this may be a read error. J is TRBJ2-7 and V is TRBV28, with D perhaps matching TRBD2 (5 bases). Germline-derived CDR1 and CDR2 are MDHEN and SYDVKM. The CDR3 loop spans 14 amino acids. The CDR3 DNA reads TGTGCCAGCGTGAGACGTGGGAGCTCCTACGAGCAGTGCTTC. This encodes CASVRRGSSYEQCF.

For this clonotype: This clone may be a read error of a much larger clone one base away. The chain combines TRBV13 with TRBJ2-2, with D unresolved. Germline V CDR1 and CDR2: PRHDT, FYEKMQ (reference sequence). The CDR3 has 13 residues. The CDR3 is CVSSLFESGELFF. The CDR3 nucleotides read TGTGTCAGCAGCTTATTCGAATCCGGGGAGCTGTTTTTT.

This clonotype showed up many times. The chain recombines TRBV28 with TRBJ2-5; D perhaps matches TRBD1 (7 bases). Per germline, CDR1 MDHEN and CDR2 SYDVKM. The CDR3 spans 16 residues. The V end lost 4 bases, the J end lost 2 bases, and 17 bases lay between the germline ends. CDR3 coding DNA: TGTGCCAGCAGTTCCGCGGAGGGGGCGTTTCAAGAGACCCAGTACTTC. Translation: CASSSAEGAFQETQYF.

About this clonotype itself: The junction differs from germline at one of its ends, possibly a read error. This rearrangement joins TRBV4-3 to TRBJ2-3; 9 nucleotides agree with TRBD2. CDR1 and CDR2 (germline): LGHNA, YSLEER. The CDR3 totals 16 residues. CDR3 sequence (DNA): TGCGCTAGCAGCCAAACCGCTAGCGGGGCCGGAGATACGCAGTGTTTT. Its translation is CASSQTASGAGDTQCF.

For this clonotype: One end of the junction fails to match germline, which may point to a read error. The chain uses TRBV6-1 and TRBJ2-7; 9 bases map to TRBD1. Germline V CDR1 and CDR2: MNHNS, SASEGT. The CDR3 contains 15 residues. The CDR3 is CASSEYRGLPDEQCF. CDR3 coding DNA: TGTGCCAGCAGTGAATACAGGGGGCTCCCAGACGAGCAGTGCTTC.

This clonotype was seen only a few times. At one end, the junction sequence differs from germline, possibly due to a read error. The chain's CDR3 is CASSLLPGQGAYGQYF. The CDR3 DNA sequence: TGTGCCAGCAGTTTATTGCCGGGACAGGGGGCGTACGGGCAGTACTTC. This chain joins TRBV27 and TRBJ2-7; 12 bases agree with TRBD1. CDR1 and CDR2 (germline): MNHEY, SMNVEV (reference sequence). This CDR3 comprises 16 residues.

The sample holds many counts of this clonotype. This chain links TRBV29-1 with TRBJ1-2; D gene uncertain. Between the trimmed V and J ends, which lost 1 base and 4 bases, there was a span of 16 bases. This CDR3 is 15 amino acids long. Germline loops: CDR1 SQVTM, CDR2 ANQGSEA. The CDR3 region has the DNA TGCAGCGTTGAAGTCAGGCTCCGGGTCGGCTATGGCTACACCTTC. Amino acids: CSVEVRLRVGYGYTF.